The 4 T cell receptor beta chains given below trace back to one sample, sequenced in a study of CD8 T cells in Susac syndrome. The RNA, about 0.45 to 1 ug, was put through reverse transcription using random hexamers. TCRdb itself ran the immunoSEQ multiplex PCR reads through MiXCR, one entry per CDR3 protein. Of some 210,000 distinct CDR3 sequences listed, over 90% are singletons. The material sequenced was CD4+ T cells from PBMCs. The receptors were gathered from a human donor with Susac syndrome.

The V gene is TRBV27, the J gene TRBJ2-3; 14 bases align to TRBD2. CDR3 size: 18 residues. J was trimmed by 5 bases and V by 6 bases; bases with no gene match: 13. Germline loops: CDR1 MNHEY, CDR2 SMNVEV (reference sequence). CDR3 loop: CASSARRLAGGPKDTQYF. The CDR3 DNA follows: TGTGCCAGCAGCGCGCGCCGACTAGCGGGGGGGCCCAAAGATACGCAGTATTTT.

The J gene is TRBJ1-1, the V gene TRBV20-1; no firm D call. Germline CDR1 DFQATT, CDR2 SNEGSKA (reference sequence). The V end was cut by 0 bases, the J end by 3 bases, with 20 bases between. The CDR3 loop spans 17 amino acids. CDR3 sequence: CSARDPSEGLMDTEAFF. CDR3 nucleotides: TGCAGTGCTAGAGATCCCTCTGAGGGATTGATGGACACTGAAGCTTTCTTT.

This chain joins TRBV12-3 or TRBV12-4 and TRBJ2-1, with 10 bases fitting TRBD2. With V trimmed by 6 bases and J by 4 bases, 3 bases remained unmatched. The CDR3 has 14 residues. The CDR3 sequence is CASRTSGAYNEQFF. The CDR3 bases are TGTGCCAGCAGAACTAGCGGGGCTTACAATGAGCAGTTCTTC.

This clonotype was observed a single time. The CDR3 sequence is CASSEAGAGDSYEQYF. The DNA of the CDR3 is TGTGCCAGCAGTGAAGCAGGGGCAGGTGACTCCTACGAGCAGTACTTC. The V gene is TRBV6-1, the J gene TRBJ2-7, with a possible D match to TRBD1 (5 bases). The CDR3 spans 16 residues. CDR1 and CDR2 (germline): MNHNS, SASEGT. V was shortened by 0 bases and J by 0 bases, with 12 bases between the two germline ends.